These 15 T cell receptor beta chains originate from one sample sequenced in a study of cytomegalovirus exposure and HLA in healthy donors. Researchers ran the PCR with 60 Vbeta and 13 Jbeta primers. Generated by immunoSEQ multiplex PCR, the TCRdb table keeps only in-frame clones and is missing some. The top ten clones hold roughly 4.8% of a sample with about 140,000 clones, around 80% of them seen once. The specimen sequenced was PBMCs. Every receptor here comes from a man aged 35-49 years in good health and CMV-seronegative.

The chain uses TRBV14 and TRBJ2-1, with a weak D call TRBD1 (5 bases). Between the trimmed V and J ends, which lost 1 base and 7 bases, there was a span of 11 bases. The CDR3 runs to 14 residues. From germline, CDR1 is SGHDN and CDR2 FVKESK. CDR3 sequence: CASSQGGYRNEQFF. In DNA, the CDR3 is TGTGCCAGCAGCCAAGGGGGCTACAGGAATGAGCAGTTCTTC.

V is TRBV30 and J is TRBJ1-1; 10 nucleotides agree with TRBD1. Germline V lookup: CDR1 GTSNPN, CDR2 SVGIG (reference sequence). V lost 0 bases, J lost 11 bases, and 6 bases stayed unmatched. The CDR3 is made up of 13 amino acids. The CDR3, as DNA: TGTGCCTGGAGTGTACAAGGACAGGGGGAGGCTTTCTTT. Translated: CAWSVQGQGEAFF.

V is TRBV19 and J is TRBJ1-1; possibly TRBD1 for D (6 bases). V lost 10 bases and J 1 base, leaving 10 bases between the germline ends. CDR1 and CDR2 (germline): LNHDA, SQIVND (reference sequence). This CDR3 comprises 12 residues. The CDR3 reads CATRTANTEAFF. The DNA for the CDR3 is TGTGCCACCCGGACAGCGAACACTGAAGCTTTCTTT.

The chain links TRBV7-2 to TRBJ2-7, with D possibly matching TRBD1 (6 bases). The CDR3 extends over 15 amino acids. From germline, CDR1 is SGHTA and CDR2 FQGNSA. V gave up 6 bases and J gave up 3 bases, with 18 bases separating them. In DNA form, the CDR3 reads TGTGCCAGCAGTCCCGCACAGGGTGCCGGCTACGAGCAGTACTTC. This translates into CASSPAQGAGYEQYF.

The rearrangement joins TRBV10-2 to TRBJ2-7; a possible D gene is TRBD1 (5 bases). CDR3 size: 15 residues. The germline V gene encodes CDR1 WSHSY and CDR2 SAAADI. Between the trimmed V and J ends, which lost 2 bases and 3 bases, there was a span of 14 bases. The CDR3 sequence: CASSEQDKGYYEQYF. The DNA for the CDR3 is TGCGCCAGCAGTGAGCAGGACAAGGGATACTACGAGCAGTACTTC.

The count of this clone is one. The genes are TRBV7-2 and TRBJ2-7, with D perhaps TRBD1 (6 bases). The germline CDR1 and CDR2 sequences are SGHTA and FQGNSA. There are 16 residues in the CDR3. Trimming removed 6 bases at V and 1 base at J, with 19 bases between. Here the CDR3 reads CASRSAGTPLSYEQYF. The CDR3, as DNA: TGTGCCAGCAGATCCGCCGGGACACCGTTATCCTACGAGCAGTACTTC.

This chain joins TRBV7-9 and TRBJ1-4, with D uncertain. The CDR3 extends over 16 amino acids. CDR1 and CDR2 (germline): SEHNR, FQNEAQ (reference sequence). V dropped 0 bases and J dropped 5 bases, with 13 bases sitting between them. The CDR3 nucleotides are TGTGCCAGCAGCTTAGCGGAGGGTCTGGGGAATGAAAAACTGTTTTTT. It is translated as CASSLAEGLGNEKLFF. Full variable domain (missing parts from reference TRBV7-9 and TRBJ1-4): DTGVSQNPRHKITKRGQNVTFRCDPISEHNRLYWYRQTLGQGPEFLTYFQNEAQLEKSRLLSDRFSAERPKGSFSTLEIQRTEQGDSAMYLCASSLAEGLGNEKLFFGSGTQLSVL.

This clone was picked up a small number of times. The gene calls are TRBV11-3 and TRBJ2-1, with a possible D match to TRBD1 (6 bases). CDR1 is SGHNT and CDR2 is YENEEA in the germline V gene. V shed 1 base and J shed 3 bases, with 10 bases lying between them. The CDR3 consists of 15 residues. CDR3 DNA: TGTGCCAGCAGCTTAGGTCAGGGGATCTACAATGAGCAGTTCTTC. Translation: CASSLGQGIYNEQFF.

The genes are TRBV30 and TRBJ2-7, with D maybe TRBD2 (5 bases). V shed 0 bases and J shed 6 bases, with 27 bases lying between them. This CDR3 is built from 18 residues. Germline V gives CDR1 GTSNPN, CDR2 SVGIG (reference sequence). The CDR3 sequence is CAWSVRTGFAGRVGEQYF. CDR3 sequence (DNA): TGTGCCTGGAGTGTCAGGACGGGGTTTGCTGGAAGGGTGGGCGAGCAGTACTTC.

The chain recombines TRBV28 with TRBJ1-1; 12 nucleotides line up with TRBD1. Germline assignment: CDR1 MDHEN and CDR2 SYDVKM. The V segment lost 2 bases and the J segment 10 bases; nucleotides outside the gene matches: 5. CDR3 length: 14 residues. The chain's CDR3 is CASSLRDRGRGAFF. The DNA for the CDR3 is TGTGCCAGCAGTTTAAGGGACAGGGGGCGGGGAGCTTTCTTT.

V is TRBV7-2 and J is TRBJ1-1; 9 bases are shared with TRBD1. Germline values: CDR1 SGHTA, CDR2 FQGNSA. The V gene end was trimmed by 1 base and the J gene end by 1 base; junction bases not matched to a gene: 4. CDR3 length: 16 amino acids. CDR3 in amino acids: CASSLVTGGGNTEAFF. The CDR3, as DNA: TGTGCCAGCAGCTTAGTAACAGGGGGCGGGAACACTGAAGCTTTCTTT. The full variable domain, its missing parts supplied by reference TRBV7-2 and TRBJ1-1, is GAGVSQSPSNKVTEKGKDVELRCDPISGHTALYWYRQSLGQGLEFLIYFQGNSAPDKSGLPSDRFSAERTGGSVSTLTIQRTQQEDSAVYLCASSLVTGGGNTEAFFGQGTRLTVV.

The V gene is TRBV10-3, the J gene TRBJ2-1; 11 bases match TRBD2. With V trimmed by 10 bases and J by 3 bases, 8 bases remained unmatched. This CDR3 is built from 15 residues. Germline CDR1 is ENHRY and CDR2 is SYGVKD. CDR3 protein: CATRSGTSGYNEQFF. CDR3 nucleotide sequence: TGTGCCACTCGGTCCGGGACTAGCGGCTACAATGAGCAGTTCTTC.

This rearrangement joins TRBV30 to TRBJ2-7, with a weak D call TRBD1 (6 bases). Trimming stripped 5 bases from V and 2 bases from J, with 10 bases between. The germline V gene encodes CDR1 GTSNPN and CDR2 SVGIG (reference sequence). The CDR3 is made up of 12 amino acids. CDR3 bases: TGTGCCTGGGGAGGACAGACCTACGAGCAGTACTTC. It codes for CAWGGQTYEQYF.

A single count supports this clone. The V gene is TRBV6-5, the J gene TRBJ2-7, with TRBD1 identical over 8 bases. CDR3 length: 15 residues. Losses at the gene ends were 2 bases for V and 3 bases for J; bases not matched to a gene: 6. CDR1 MNHEY and CDR2 SVGAGI come from the germline V gene. Here the CDR3 DNA reads TGTGCCAGCAGTTACCAGACCACAGGGGGCTACGAGCAGTACTTC. It is translated as CASSYQTTGGYEQYF.

As DNA, the CDR3 is TGTGCCAGTAGTAGACGGGAGGGGGACACCGGGGAGCTGTTTTTT. Amino acid sequence: CASSRREGDTGELFF. This chain links TRBV19 with TRBJ2-2; 8 bases fit TRBD2. V lost 4 bases, J lost 3 bases, and 4 bases stayed unmatched. Per germline, CDR1 LNHDA and CDR2 SQIVND (reference sequence). The CDR3 has 15 amino acids.